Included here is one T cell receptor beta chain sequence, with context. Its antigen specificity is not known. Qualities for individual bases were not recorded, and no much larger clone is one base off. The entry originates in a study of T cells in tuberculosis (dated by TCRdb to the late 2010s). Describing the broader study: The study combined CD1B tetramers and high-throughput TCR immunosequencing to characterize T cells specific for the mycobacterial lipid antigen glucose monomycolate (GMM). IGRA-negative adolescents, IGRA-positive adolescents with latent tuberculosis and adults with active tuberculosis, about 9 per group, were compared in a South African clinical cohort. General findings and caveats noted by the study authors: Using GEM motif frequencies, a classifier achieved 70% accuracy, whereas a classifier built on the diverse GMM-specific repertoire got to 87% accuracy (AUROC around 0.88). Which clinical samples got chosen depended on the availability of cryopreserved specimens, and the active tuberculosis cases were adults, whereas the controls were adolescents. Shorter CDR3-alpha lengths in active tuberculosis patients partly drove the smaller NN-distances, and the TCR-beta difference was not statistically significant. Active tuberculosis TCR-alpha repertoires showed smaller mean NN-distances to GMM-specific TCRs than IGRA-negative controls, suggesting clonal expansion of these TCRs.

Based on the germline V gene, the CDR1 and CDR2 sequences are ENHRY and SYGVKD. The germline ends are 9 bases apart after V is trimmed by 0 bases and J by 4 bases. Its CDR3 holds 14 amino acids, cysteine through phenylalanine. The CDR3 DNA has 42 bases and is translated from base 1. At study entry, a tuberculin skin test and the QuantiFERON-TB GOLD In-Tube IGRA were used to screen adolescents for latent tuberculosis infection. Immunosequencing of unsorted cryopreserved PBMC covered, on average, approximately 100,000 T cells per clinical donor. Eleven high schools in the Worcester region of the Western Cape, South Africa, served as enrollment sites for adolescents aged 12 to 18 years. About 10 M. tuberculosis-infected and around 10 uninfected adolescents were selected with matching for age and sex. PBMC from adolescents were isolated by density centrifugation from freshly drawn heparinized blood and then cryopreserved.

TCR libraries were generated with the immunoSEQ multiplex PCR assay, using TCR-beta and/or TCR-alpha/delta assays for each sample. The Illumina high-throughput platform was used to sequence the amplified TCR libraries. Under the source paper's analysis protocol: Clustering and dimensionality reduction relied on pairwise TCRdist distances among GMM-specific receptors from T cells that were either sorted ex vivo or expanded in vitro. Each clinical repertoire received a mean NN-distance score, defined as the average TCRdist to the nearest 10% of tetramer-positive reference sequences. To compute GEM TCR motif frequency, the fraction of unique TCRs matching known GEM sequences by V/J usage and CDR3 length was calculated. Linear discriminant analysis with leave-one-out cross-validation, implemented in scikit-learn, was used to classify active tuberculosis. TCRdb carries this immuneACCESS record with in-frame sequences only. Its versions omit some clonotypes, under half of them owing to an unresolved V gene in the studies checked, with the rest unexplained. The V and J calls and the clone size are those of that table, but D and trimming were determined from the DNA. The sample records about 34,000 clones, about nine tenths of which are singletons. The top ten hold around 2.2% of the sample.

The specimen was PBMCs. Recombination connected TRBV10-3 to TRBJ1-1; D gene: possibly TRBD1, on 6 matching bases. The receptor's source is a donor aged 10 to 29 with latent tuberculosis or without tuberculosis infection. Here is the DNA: TGTGCCATCAGTGAGTCACAGGGAAGCACTGAAGCTTTCTTT. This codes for CAISESQGSTEAFF.